This T cell receptor (beta chain) derives from a study of T cell responses to AZD1222 COVID-19 vaccine. Whole-study results and caveats: Rises in breadth and depth of Spike-specific TCRs came after two AZD1222 doses. The study identified only six AZD1222 recipients as seropositive at baseline.

Turning to this clone: Its antigen is unknown.

The germline V gene has CDR1 MNHEY and CDR2 SMNVEV (reference sequence). Losses at the gene ends were 5 bases for V and 3 bases for J; bases not matched to a gene: 2. The CDR3 loop spans 13 amino acids. The table came from immunoSEQ multiplex PCR; TCRdb's copy has only in-frame clones and leaves some out. The data show some 150,000 clones, more than 80% seen once. The chain recombines TRBV27 with TRBJ1-2; 8 bases are a match to TRBD1. This receptor was identified in an adult who received the AZD1222 COVID-19 vaccine. The sample here was peripheral blood, taken 28 days after the second AZD1222 dose. DNA of the CDR3: TGTGCCAGCAGTCAGGGGGCTGACTATGGCTACACCTTC. It codes for CASSQGADYGYTF.